The TCR beta chain under discussion was sequenced for a study of Tregs in tolerant kidney transplant recipients. About the research overall: Recipients received nonmyeloablative bone marrow transplants from related graft donors, with transient mixed chimerism.

Generated by immunoSEQ multiplex PCR, the TCRdb table keeps only in-frame clones and is missing some. The repertoire has approximately 69,000 clones, about 88% of them found once; the top ten carry around 0.4%. Study conclusions and caveats: No direct test of biological reproducibility was done here.

In the case of this clone: What it binds is not known.

The J segment lost 4 bases and the V segment lost 4 bases, leaving 4 bases of the junction unmatched. This CDR3 contains 13 residues. Germline CDR1 is SGHKS and CDR2 is YYEKEE (reference sequence). The material was CD4+ T cells from blood, obtained before the transplant. The rearrangement uses TRBV5-5 and TRBJ2-7; 8 bases line up with TRBD1. The origin of this receptor is a human donor who received a combined kidney and bone marrow transplant. The CDR3 DNA sequence: TGTGCCAGCAGCCTGGACAGGGTGTACGAGCAGTACTTC. Amino acids: CASSLDRVYEQYF.